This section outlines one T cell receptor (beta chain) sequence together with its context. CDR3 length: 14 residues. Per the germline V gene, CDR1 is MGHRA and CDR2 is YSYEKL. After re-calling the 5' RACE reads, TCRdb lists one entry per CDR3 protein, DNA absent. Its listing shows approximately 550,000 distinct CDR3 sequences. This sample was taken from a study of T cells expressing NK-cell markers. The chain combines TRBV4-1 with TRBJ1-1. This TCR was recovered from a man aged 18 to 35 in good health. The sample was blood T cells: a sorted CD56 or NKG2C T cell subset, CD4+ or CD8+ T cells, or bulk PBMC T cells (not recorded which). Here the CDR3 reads CASSQVLGYTEAFF.